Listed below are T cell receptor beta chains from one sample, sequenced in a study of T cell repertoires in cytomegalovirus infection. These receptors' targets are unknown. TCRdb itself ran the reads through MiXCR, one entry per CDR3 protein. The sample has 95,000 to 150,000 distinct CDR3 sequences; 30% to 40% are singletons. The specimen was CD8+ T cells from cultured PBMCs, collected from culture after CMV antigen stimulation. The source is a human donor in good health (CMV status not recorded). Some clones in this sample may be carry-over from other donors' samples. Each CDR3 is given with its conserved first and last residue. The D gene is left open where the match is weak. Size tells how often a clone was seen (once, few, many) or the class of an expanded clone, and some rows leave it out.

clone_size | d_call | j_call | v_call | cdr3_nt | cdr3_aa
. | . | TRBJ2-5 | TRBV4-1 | TGCGCCAGCAGCCAAGTCCGATCCGTCGGCAGCCAAGAGACCCAGTACTTC | CASSQVRSVGSQETQYF
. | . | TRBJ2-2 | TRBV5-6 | TGTGCCAGCAGCTGGGGTACAGCCAACACCGGGGAGCTGTTTTTT | CASSWGTANTGELFF
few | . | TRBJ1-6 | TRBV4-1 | TGCGCCAGCAGCCAAGTACCTGCGGGACTGAATAATTCACCCCTCCACTTT | CASSQVPAGLNNSPLHF
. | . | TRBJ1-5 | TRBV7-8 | TGTGCCAGCAGTTTTCTCCCTGAGGGGAACCAGCCCCAGCATTTT | CASSFLPEGNQPQHF
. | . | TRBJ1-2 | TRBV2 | TGTGCCACCTCACAGGGCGTAGATGGCTACACCTTC | CATSQGVDGYTF
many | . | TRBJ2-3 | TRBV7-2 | TGTGCCAGCAGCTTATGGAAAGGGGATACGCAGTATTTT | CASSLWKGDTQYF
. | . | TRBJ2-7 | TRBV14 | TGTGCCAGCAGCCTCGTATGGGGCAGCCACGAGCAGTACTTC | CASSLVWGSHEQYF
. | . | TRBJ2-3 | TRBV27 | TGTGCCAGCGGGCCTAGCACAGATACGCAGTATTTT | CASGPSTDTQYF
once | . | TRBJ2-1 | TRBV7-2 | TGTGCCAGCAGCTTAAACTGGGGGCTGTCCTACAATGAGCAGTTCTTC | CASSLNWGLSYNEQFF
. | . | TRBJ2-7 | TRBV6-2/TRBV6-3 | TGTGCCAGCAGTTACGGTTTCGAGCAGTACTTC | CASSYGFEQYF
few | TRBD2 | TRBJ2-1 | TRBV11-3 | TGTGCCAGCAGCTTCACCGGGACTAGATACAATGAGCAGTTCTTC | CASSFTGTRYNEQFF
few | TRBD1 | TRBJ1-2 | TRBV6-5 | TGTGCCAGCAGTTACAGACGGCCGAGACAGGGATCGATTTACTATGGCTACACCTTC | CASSYRRPRQGSIYYGYTF
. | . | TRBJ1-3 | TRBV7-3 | TGTGCCAGCAGCTTAGACATGTCCAACTCTGGAAACACCATATATTTT | CASSLDMSNSGNTIYF
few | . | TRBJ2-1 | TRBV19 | TGTGCCACCATGATTAGTAGCTCCTACAATGAGCAGTTCTTC | CATMISSSYNEQFF
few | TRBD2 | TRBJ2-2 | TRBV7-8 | TGTGCCAGCAGCTCCCGACTAGCGGGGGAGCTGTTTTTT | CASSSRLAGELFF
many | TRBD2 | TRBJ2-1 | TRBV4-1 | TGCGCCAGCAGCCCGTGGGACTACTCCTACAATGAGCAGTTCTTC | CASSPWDYSYNEQFF
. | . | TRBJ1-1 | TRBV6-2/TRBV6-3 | TGTGCCAGCAGTTACTCTTACACTGAAGCTTTCTTT | CASSYSYTEAFF
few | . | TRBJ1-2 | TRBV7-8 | TGTGCCAGCAGCTTAGGGACAGCTCCTAACTATGGCTACACCTTC | CASSLGTAPNYGYTF
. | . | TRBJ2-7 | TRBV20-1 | TGCAGTGCTAGGGTCCGGAGCCTATCCTACGAGCAGTACTTC | CSARVRSLSYEQYF
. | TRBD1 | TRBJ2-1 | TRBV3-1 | TGTGCCAGCAGCCACCTCTACCGTGGGACAGCCTATGATGAGCAGTTCTTC | CASSHLYRGTAYDEQFF
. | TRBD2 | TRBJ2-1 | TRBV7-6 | TGTGCCAGCAGCTTAGCGAGTCCCGGGACTAGCGGTAACAATGAGCAGTTCTTC | CASSLASPGTSGNNEQFF
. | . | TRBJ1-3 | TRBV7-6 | TGTGCCAGCAGCAGGGGAATGGCGGGAAACACCATATATTTT | CASSRGMAGNTIYF
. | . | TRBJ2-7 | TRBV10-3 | TGTGCCACCGCCCTTGACTACGAGCAGTACTTC | CATALDYEQYF
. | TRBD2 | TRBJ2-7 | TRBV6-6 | TGTGCCAGCAGTTACTTACGGACTAGCGGGAGCTACGAGCAGTACTTC | CASSYLRTSGSYEQYF
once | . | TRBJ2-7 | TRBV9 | TGTGCCAGCAGCCCGAGTCCGGGGACCACCTACGAGCAGTACTTC | CASSPSPGTTYEQYF
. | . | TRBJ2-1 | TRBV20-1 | TGCAGTGCTAGAGATACCCAAGACAATGAGCAGTTCTTC | CSARDTQDNEQFF
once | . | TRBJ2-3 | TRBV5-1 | TGCGCCAGCAGCCTGGACCTTCCTATGGATACGCAGTATTTT | CASSLDLPMDTQYF
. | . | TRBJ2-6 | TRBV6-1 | TGTGCCAGCAGTTACGACGGGTTCAGGGGGGCCAACGTCCTGACTTTC | CASSYDGFRGANVLTF
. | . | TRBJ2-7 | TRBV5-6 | TGTGCCAGCAGCTTACGACAGAAACTCTACGAGCAGTACTTC | CASSLRQKLYEQYF
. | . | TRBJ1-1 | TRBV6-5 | TGTGCCAGCAGTTACTCCTCGTTAGAGGGGACTGAAGCTTTCTTT | CASSYSSLEGTEAFF
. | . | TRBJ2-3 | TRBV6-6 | TGTGCCAGCAGTCGGACCGACACAGATACGCAGTATTTT | CASSRTDTDTQYF
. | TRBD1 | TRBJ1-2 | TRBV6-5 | TGTGCCAGCAGTTACGGACAGGGGGCCGCGATCAACTATGGCTACACCTTC | CASSYGQGAAINYGYTF
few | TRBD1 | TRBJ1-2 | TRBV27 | TGTGCCAGCAGTCAGGGGGGTAACTATGGCTACACCTTC | CASSQGGNYGYTF
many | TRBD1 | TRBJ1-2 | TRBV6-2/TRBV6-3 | TGTGCCAGCAGTTACGCCGGGACAGGAACACGCTATGGCTACACCTTC | CASSYAGTGTRYGYTF
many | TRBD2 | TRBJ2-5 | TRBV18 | TGTGCCAGCTCACCACCTGCGGGGGTGTTGGAGACCCAGTACTTC | CASSPPAGVLETQYF
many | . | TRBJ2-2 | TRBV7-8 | TGTGCCAGCAGCTCGACTAGTCTGTTTTTT | CASSSTSLFF
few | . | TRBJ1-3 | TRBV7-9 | TGTGCCAGCAGCCCCCGGTGGGGCCGCTCTGGAAACACCATATATTTT | CASSPRWGRSGNTIYF
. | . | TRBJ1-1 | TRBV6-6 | TGTGCCAGCAGTCACCTCCCTGAAGCTTTCTTT | CASSHLPEAFF
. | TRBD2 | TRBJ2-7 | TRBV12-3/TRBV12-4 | TGTGCCAGCAGTTTTGCGGCTAGCGGGGTCTACGAGCAGTACTTC | CASSFAASGVYEQYF
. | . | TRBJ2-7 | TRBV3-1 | TGTGCCAGCAGCTATCGACAGAACAGACCCTACGAGCAGTACTTC | CASSYRQNRPYEQYF
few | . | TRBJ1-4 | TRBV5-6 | TGTGCCAGCAGCCGTCTGGCGTCGGAAAAACTGTTTTTT | CASSRLASEKLFF
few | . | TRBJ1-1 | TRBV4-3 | TGCGCCAGCAGCCAAGATTACAGTCCGAACACTGAAGCTTTCTTT | CASSQDYSPNTEAFF